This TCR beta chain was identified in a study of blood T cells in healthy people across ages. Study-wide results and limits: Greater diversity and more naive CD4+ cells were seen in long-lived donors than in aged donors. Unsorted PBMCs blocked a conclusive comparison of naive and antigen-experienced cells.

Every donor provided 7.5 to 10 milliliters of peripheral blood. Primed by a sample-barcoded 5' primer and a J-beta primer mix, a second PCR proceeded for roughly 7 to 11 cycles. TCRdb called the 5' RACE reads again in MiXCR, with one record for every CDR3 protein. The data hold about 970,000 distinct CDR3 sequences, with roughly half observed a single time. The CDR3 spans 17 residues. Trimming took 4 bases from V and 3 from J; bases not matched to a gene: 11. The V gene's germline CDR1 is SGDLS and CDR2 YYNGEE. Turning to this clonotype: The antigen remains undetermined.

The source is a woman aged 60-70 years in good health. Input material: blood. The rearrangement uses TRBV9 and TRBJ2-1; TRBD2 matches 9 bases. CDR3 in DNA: TGTGCCAGCAGCCCCTTAGCGGGGGCCGGTAACTACAATGAGCAGTTCTTC. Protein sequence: CASSPLAGAGNYNEQFF. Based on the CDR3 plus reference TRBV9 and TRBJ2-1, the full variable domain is DSGVTQTPKHLITATGQRVTLRCSPRSGDLSVYWYQQSLDQGLQFLIQYYNGEERAKGNILERFSAQQFPDLHSELNLSSLELGDSALYFCASSPLAGAGNYNEQFFGPGTRLTVL.